These 27 T cell receptor beta chains share one sample of origin, sequenced in a study of blood T cell repertoires in COVID-19. The protocol was immunoSEQ multiplex PCR, while the TCRdb copy is restricted to in-frame clones and leaves out a portion. The repertoire holds approximately 140,000 clones, with less than 90% as singletons. Sequencing was carried out using peripheral blood. The receptors shown here come from a human donor with COVID-19, enrolled during active disease. The donor label of this sample is uncertain.

This chain connects TRBV14 to TRBJ2-1; D possibly corresponds to TRBD1 (6 bases). Germline V CDR1 and CDR2: SGHDN, FVKESK. Trimming left V 3 bases short and J 0 bases short, with 6 bases between. This CDR3 has 14 amino acids. The CDR3 nucleotides are TGTGCCAGCAGCCACAGGGGCTCCTACAATGAGCAGTTCTTC. It yields the protein CASSHRGSYNEQFF. Filled out from reference TRBV14 and TRBJ2-1, the complete variable domain reads EAGVTQFPSHSVIEKGQTVTLRCDPISGHDNLYWYRRVMGKEIKFLLHFVKESKQDESGMPNNRFLAERTGGTYSTLKVQPAELEDSGVYFCASSHRGSYNEQFFGPGTRLTVL.

V usage is TRBV15 and J usage is TRBJ1-2, with 9 positions matching TRBD1. This CDR3 region has 13 residues. The J segment lost 5 bases and the V segment lost 4 bases, leaving 2 bases of the junction unmatched. CDR1 is LNHNV and CDR2 is YYDKDF in the germline V gene (reference sequence). This chain's CDR3 is CATSTGTGYGYTF. The CDR3 bases are TGTGCCACCAGCACCGGGACAGGGTATGGCTACACCTTC.

The chain recombines TRBV3-1 (or the pseudogene TRBV3-2) with TRBJ2-1; 8 positions match TRBD2. The CDR3 has 17 amino acids. After removal of 1 base from V and 10 bases from J, the junction contained 15 bases not matched to a gene. Germline CDR1 and CDR2: LGHDT and YNNKEL (reference sequence). CDR3: CASSQVRGRSPGVEQFF. CDR3 DNA: TGTGCCAGCAGCCAAGTCCGCGGGAGGTCCCCCGGCGTGGAGCAGTTCTTC.

This clone was recorded only once. The rearrangement links TRBV19 to TRBJ2-7, with a tentative D call TRBD2 (5 bases). V lost 1 base, J lost 1 base, and 11 bases lay in between. From germline, CDR1 is LNHDA and CDR2 SQIVND (reference sequence). The CDR3 sequence is 15 residues long. The CDR3 coding sequence is TGTGCCAGTAGTATAGGAGGAGGCGCGTCCTACGAGCAGTACTTC. Translation: CASSIGGGASYEQYF.

This sequence joins TRBV29-1 and TRBJ2-7; TRBD1 agrees at 8 bases. Per germline, CDR1 SQVTM and CDR2 ANQGSEA. After removal of 7 bases from V and 2 bases from J, the junction contained 7 bases not matched to a gene. The CDR3 covers 13 residues. CDR3 DNA sequence: TGCAGCGCCCTGGACAGGGCAACCTACGAGCAGTACTTC. Amino acids: CSALDRATYEQYF.

The chain carries TRBV4-1 and TRBJ2-6; 7 nucleotides line up with TRBD1. CDR3 size: 17 residues. The germline V gene has CDR1 MGHRA and CDR2 YSYEKL. The trim removed 4 bases at V and 0 bases at J, leaving 6 bases unmatched. The chain's CDR3 is CASSPGTARSGANVLTF. CDR3 coding DNA: TGCGCCAGCAGCCCGGGGACAGCGCGCTCTGGGGCCAACGTCCTGACTTTC.

The chain links TRBV11-1 to TRBJ1-1; D gene unclear. This CDR3 comprises 14 residues. With 5 bases removed from V and 0 bases from J, the gap between germline ends came to 10 bases. CDR1 and CDR2 (germline): SGHAT, FQDESV (reference sequence). The CDR3 is CASSLSGMNTEAFF. In DNA, the CDR3 is TGTGCCAGCAGCCTCAGCGGAATGAACACTGAAGCTTTCTTT.

The J gene is TRBJ2-1, the V gene TRBV5-1, with a tentative D call TRBD1 (6 bases). This CDR3 contains 16 residues. V shed 6 bases and J shed 0 bases, with 16 bases lying between them. The V gene's germline CDR1 is SGHRS and CDR2 YFSETQ. CDR3 coding DNA: TGCGCCAGCACTATAGGAAACAGGGTCTCCTACAATGAGCAGTTCTTC. It yields the protein CASTIGNRVSYNEQFF.

This sequence joins TRBV19 and TRBJ2-1; possible D gene TRBD2, 5 bases. Germline assignment: CDR1 LNHDA and CDR2 SQIVND (reference sequence). This CDR3 region has 13 residues. Trimming removed 3 bases at V and 7 bases at J, with 10 bases between. The CDR3 region is CASSIGEKNEQFF. CDR3 DNA: TGTGCCAGTAGTATCGGGGAAAAAAATGAGCAGTTCTTC. Full variable domain (remainder filled in from reference TRBV19 and TRBJ2-1): DGGITQSPKYLFRKEGQNVTLSCEQNLNHDAMYWYRQDPGQGLRLIYYSQIVNDFQKGDIAEGYSVSREKKESFPLTVTSAQKNPTAFYLCASSIGEKNEQFFGPGTRLTVL.

The chain uses TRBV21-1 and TRBJ2-1; the table's D call, TRBD1, was not checked against the DNA. TRBV21-1 is given as a pseudogene. The length of the CDR3 is 17 residues. The CDR3 coding sequence is TGTGCCAGCAGCTCCTTGGGGGGCGGTGACAGGGAAATTGAGCAGTTCTTC. Its translation: CASSSLGGGDREIEQFF.

This CDR3 is CASSPWGLAGSQETQYF. Written as DNA, the CDR3 is TGTGCCAGCAGCCCCTGGGGACTAGCGGGGTCCCAAGAGACCCAGTACTTC. The V gene is TRBV7-9, the J gene TRBJ2-5; 13 bases agree with TRBD2. CDR1 and CDR2 from the germline V gene are SEHNR and FQNEAQ (reference sequence). V dropped 5 bases and J dropped 1; count of bases not matched to a gene: 7. The CDR3 consists of 17 residues.

The rearrangement links TRBV7-7 to TRBJ1-1; D may be TRBD1 (5 bases). The V end lost 5 bases, the J end lost 1 base, and 8 bases lay between the germline ends. Germline V gives CDR1 SSHAT, CDR2 FNYEAQ (reference sequence). The CDR3 contains 13 residues. CDR3 region: CASSRTQNTEAFF. The CDR3 nucleotides read TGTGCCAGCAGCCGGACACAGAACACTGAAGCTTTCTTT.

This clone was found once. V and J are TRBV19 and TRBJ1-5; D gene uncertain. With 3 bases removed from V and 2 bases from J, the gap between germline ends came to 11 bases. Germline CDR1 and CDR2: LNHDA and SQIVND (reference sequence). The CDR3 contains 15 residues. The chain's CDR3 is CASSITTAGNQPQHF. The CDR3 DNA reads as TGTGCCAGTAGTATTACCACAGCCGGCAATCAGCCCCAGCATTTT. Drawing the rest from reference TRBV19 and TRBJ1-5, the complete variable domain is DGGITQSPKYLFRKEGQNVTLSCEQNLNHDAMYWYRQDPGQGLRLIYYSQIVNDFQKGDIAEGYSVSREKKESFPLTVTSAQKNPTAFYLCASSITTAGNQPQHFGDGTRLSIL.

The rearrangement joins TRBV2 to TRBJ2-7; D is possibly TRBD2 (6 bases). This CDR3 is built from 12 residues. From germline, CDR1 is SNHLY and CDR2 FYNNEI. The V end lost 11 bases, the J end lost 0 bases, and 11 bases lay between the germline ends. The CDR3 sequence: CAGGLRSYEQYF. The CDR3 coding sequence is TGTGCCGGGGGACTTCGCTCCTACGAGCAGTACTTC.

This chain joins TRBV5-4 and TRBJ1-1; 7 bases are a match to TRBD1. The germline CDR1 and CDR2 sequences are SGHNT and YYREEE (reference sequence). V shed 0 bases and J 1 base; nucleotides not matched to a gene: 6. CDR3 size: 16 residues. The CDR3 DNA reads TGTGCCAGCAGCTTGGGACCCGGGACAGAGAACACTGAAGCTTTCTTT. Translated, it gives CASSLGPGTENTEAFF. The full variable domain, completed using reference TRBV5-4 and TRBJ1-1, is ETGVTQSPTHLIKTRGQQVTLRCSSQSGHNTVSWYQQALGQGPQFIFQYYREEENGRGNFPPRFSGLQFPNYSSELNVNALELDDSALYLCASSLGPGTENTEAFFGQGTRLTVV.

The chain couples TRBV9 to TRBJ2-1, with unresolved D. V was clipped by 4 bases and J by 4 bases, with 9 bases between them. This CDR3 has 13 amino acids. Germline V gene lookup returns CDR1 SGDLS and CDR2 YYNGEE. CDR3 nucleotide sequence: TGTGCCAGCAGCCGGAGCCAGTACAATGAGCAGTTCTTC. Amino acids: CASSRSQYNEQFF.

This chain joins TRBV2 and TRBJ2-5; 11 bases match TRBD2. The CDR3 consists of 15 residues. Losses at the gene ends were 5 bases for V and 4 bases for J; bases not matched to a gene: 6. CDR1 and CDR2 (germline): SNHLY, FYNNEI. The CDR3 here is CASSYSTSGAETQYF. CDR3 DNA: TGTGCCAGCAGTTATTCGACTAGCGGGGCAGAGACCCAGTACTTC.

The chain joins TRBV10-3 to TRBJ2-3, with 9 bases identical to TRBD2. V dropped 3 bases and J dropped 1; count of bases not matched to a gene: 2. The germline V gene has CDR1 ENHRY and CDR2 SYGVKD. The CDR3 has 15 amino acids. The CDR3 region has the DNA TGTGCCATCAGTGACTGGACTAGCGGCACAGATACGCAGTATTTT. Protein: CAISDWTSGTDTQYF.

The chain links TRBV2 to TRBJ1-5; D gene uncertain. Germline assignment: CDR1 SNHLY and CDR2 FYNNEI. Trimming shortened V by 4 bases and J by 4 bases, and 11 bases separated the two germline ends. The CDR3 consists of 14 residues. CDR3 loop: CASSVGHRNQPQHF. DNA of the CDR3: TGTGCCAGCAGTGTGGGCCATAGGAATCAGCCCCAGCATTTT. Based on the CDR3 plus reference TRBV2 and TRBJ1-5, the full variable domain is EPEVTQTPSHQVTQMGQEVILRCVPISNHLYFYWYRQILGQKVEFLVSFYNNEISEKSEIFDDQFSVERPDGSNFTLKIRSTKLEDSAMYFCASSVGHRNQPQHFGDGTRLSIL.

The chain combines TRBV6-1 with TRBJ1-2; weak D call: TRBD1 (5 bases). CDR3 size: 15 residues. The germline V and J ends were trimmed by 3 bases and 0 bases, with 11 bases remaining between them. Looked up from germline, CDR1 is MNHNS and CDR2 is SASEGT. The CDR3 spells CASSELDTANYGYTF. For the CDR3, the DNA is TGTGCCAGCAGTGAGTTGGACACCGCTAACTATGGCTACACCTTC.

Note on this clone: One end of the junction fails to match germline, which may point to a read error. This chain joins TRBV7-2 and TRBJ1-2; 7 bases fit TRBD1. Germline loops: CDR1 SGHTA, CDR2 FQGNSA. The CDR3 is 16 residues long. The CDR3 loop is CASSSLTLDRVYDYTF. CDR3 nucleotide sequence: TGTGCCAGCAGCTCCTTGACCCTTGACAGGGTCTATGACTACACCTTC.

The chain employs TRBV6-6 and TRBJ2-5; D ambiguous. Germline-derived CDR1 and CDR2 are MNHNY and SVGAGI (reference sequence). V was clipped by 4 bases and J by 0 bases, with 9 bases between them. There are 14 residues in the CDR3. CDR3 amino acids: CASSSQEYQETQYF. The CDR3 DNA reads as TGTGCCAGCAGTTCCCAAGAGTACCAAGAGACCCAGTACTTC.

The chain combines TRBV11-2 with TRBJ1-1; D is undetermined. With 1 base removed from V and 6 bases from J, the gap between germline ends came to 6 bases. The germline V gene encodes CDR1 SGHAT and CDR2 FQNNGV. CDR3 size: 12 residues. CDR3 amino acids: CASSLVGAEAFF. The CDR3 DNA is TGTGCCAGCAGCTTAGTGGGAGCTGAAGCTTTCTTT.

The chain recombines TRBV28 with TRBJ1-6; 7 positions agree with TRBD1. The V gene end was trimmed by 5 bases and the J gene end by 10 bases; junction bases not matched to a gene: 5. The CDR3 extends over 13 amino acids. CDR1 and CDR2 (germline): MDHEN, SYDVKM. CDR3 nucleotide sequence: TGTGCCAGCAGTACAGGGGTTAGCTCACCCCTCCACTTT. This encodes CASSTGVSSPLHF.

The chain couples TRBV5-1 to TRBJ1-1, with 9 bases identical to TRBD1. With 4 bases clipped from V and 4 bases from J, the junction kept 8 bases outside the gene matches. Per germline, CDR1 SGHRS and CDR2 YFSETQ. The CDR3 sequence is 15 residues long. CDR3 bases: TGCGCCAGCAGCAACGGACAGGGGTCCTCCACTGAAGCTTTCTTT. Translating gives CASSNGQGSSTEAFF.

J is TRBJ2-3 and V is TRBV3-1 (or the pseudogene TRBV3-2); D gene ambiguous. Trimming pared 0 bases from V and 2 bases from J, leaving 12 bases between. The CDR3 totals 16 residues. Germline assignment: CDR1 LGHDT and CDR2 YNNKEL (reference sequence). CDR3 nucleotide sequence: TGTGCCAGCAGCCAAGATTTAGAGGATTACACAGATACGCAGTATTTT. Its translation: CASSQDLEDYTDTQYF.

This rearrangement joins TRBV5-1 to TRBJ2-3; 8 bases are a match to TRBD1. Unmatched junction bases numbered 6, after V lost 2 bases and J lost 4 bases. Germline CDR1 SGHRS, CDR2 YFSETQ. The CDR3 totals 15 residues. CDR3 bases: TGCGCCAGCAGCTTTAGACAGGGGACGTCAGATACGCAGTATTTT. Translating gives CASSFRQGTSDTQYF.